The present T cell receptor beta chain was sequenced within a study of T cell repertoires and HLA-DP antigens. Study background: Pre-culture CD4+ samples used around 1,200 ng DNA versus 200 to 250 ng for CD137+CD4+ sorts. The study, taken as a whole, reports: A non-physiological HeLa system presented antigen to total CD4+ responders. Previously undetected clones averaged approximately 34% and 48% against the two alleles respectively. The CD4+ repertoire was not split into naive and memory.

For this clone: Its antigen is unidentified.

Libraries were prepared by immunoSEQ multiplex PCR; TCRdb keeps only in-frame clonotypes and omits some of them. The data hold over 100,000 clones, with 90% to 95% observed a single time. The germline V gene has CDR1 WNHNN and CDR2 SYGVQD (reference sequence). With 10 bases clipped from V and 6 bases from J, the junction kept 11 bases outside the gene matches. The CDR3 is 14 residues long. The sequence came from a woman under 30 in good health and CMV-seronegative. This chain connects TRBV10-1 to TRBJ2-1, with TRBD2 matching over 8 bases. The specimen was CD4+ T cells from PBMCs. CDR3 region: CATASGSTLNEQFF. DNA of the CDR3: TGCGCCACCGCAAGCGGGAGTACCCTCAATGAGCAGTTCTTC.